One sample yielded the 2 T cell receptor beta chains listed below, sequenced in a study of radiotherapy plus CTLA-4 blockade in lung cancer. The data were produced by immunoSEQ multiplex PCR, yet TCRdb's version contains in-frame clones alone and is incomplete. Seen here are some 32,000 clones, approximately 70% observed once, and the top ten hold approximately 3.9%. This specimen consisted of peripheral blood, obtained from a patient treated with radiotherapy plus ipilimumab. The receptor source for this set is a human donor with non-small cell lung cancer who had stable disease on radiotherapy plus ipilimumab.

This clone was detected only a few times. The chain couples TRBV7-2 to TRBJ2-6; no clear D gene. Trimming removed 0 bases at V and 1 base at J, with 7 bases between. The length of the CDR3 is 16 residues. Germline CDR1 reads SGHTA; CDR2 reads FQGNSA. The CDR3 sequence: CASSLASVSGANVLTF. For the CDR3, the DNA is TGTGCCAGCAGCTTAGCGTCCGTATCTGGGGCCAACGTCCTGACTTTC.

The chain combines TRBV7-9 with TRBJ2-1; D gene unclear. V lost 4 bases and J 0 bases, leaving 10 bases between the germline ends. CDR1 is SEHNR and CDR2 is FQNEAQ in the germline V gene (reference sequence). The CDR3 loop spans 15 amino acids. The CDR3 loop is CASSSFSFSYNEQFF. The CDR3 nucleotides read TGTGCCAGCAGCTCCTTTAGCTTCTCCTACAATGAGCAGTTCTTC.